This section outlines one T cell receptor (beta chain) sequence together with its context. It lacks a known antigen. The input lacks base qualities; no much larger clone sits a single base away. This entry is derived from a study of PD-1 blockade in mismatch repair-deficient tumors (dated by TCRdb to about 2017). Notes on the research overall: Between late 2013 and 2016, the trial enrolled 65 to 95 consecutive patients with some twelve types of mismatch repair-deficient cancer, all of whom had received prior treatment and were progressing. Deep sequencing of TCR CDR3 regions was used to track tumor-associated T cell clones in peripheral blood of patients responding to PD-1 blockade.

The protocol used for the library was the immunoSEQ multiplex PCR assay. TCRdb obtained this table from immuneACCESS and retained in-frame rearrangements with V and J assigned. These tables miss some clones; where compared with another copy, unresolved V genes account for less than half of the shortfall, and the remainder is unexplained. The sample table records under 25,000 clones; about four fifths of these occur just once. The ten largest clones capture under 20% of the sample. Results the study describes overall, beyond this receptor: Clones residing in the tumor, which were often undetectable in blood before treatment, expanded quickly after pembrolizumab and then contracted, generally before radiologic responses.

The germline V gene specifies MNHNS as CDR1 and SASEGT as CDR2. The CDR3 runs 14 amino acids, cysteine and phenylalanine included. The sequence is cut down to CDR3 DNA, 42 bases in frame from base 1. V and J lose 6 bases and 7 bases, and a span of 15 bases separates them. For each enrolled patient, mismatch repair deficiency was established using either polymerase chain reaction or immunohistochemistry. Three patients who responded to pembrolizumab therapy underwent TCR sequencing. The phase II trial prospectively evaluated PD-1 blockade with pembrolizumab in advanced mismatch repair-deficient cancers, independent of tissue of origin. Serial peripheral blood T cell samples were collected before and at multiple times after starting PD-1 blockade. Blood sampling times were expressed in weeks after the first pembrolizumab dose.

Here the sequenced sample was peripheral blood, taken 2 weeks after starting pembrolizumab. This clonotype was obtained from an adult with mismatch repair-deficient cancer. The chain was built from TRBV6-1 and TRBJ1-4, and possibly TRBD1, on 6 matching bases. CDR3 loop: CASRGPGAGEKLFF. The DNA sequence is given as TGTGCCAGCAGGGGCCCGGGGGCGGGTGAAAAACTGTTTTTT.